This T cell receptor beta chain was profiled in a study of blood T cells in healthy people across ages. Findings and limits, study-wide: Not knowing donor CMV status may have confounded expanded clonotype changes.

Germline CDR1 is DFQATT and CDR2 is SNEGSKA (reference sequence). This CDR3 is 15 amino acids long. Losses at the gene ends were 3 bases for V and 5 bases for J; bases not matched to a gene: 6. This clonotype occurred a few times. Its specificity is unknown. Total RNA, at least 5 micrograms per sample, was extracted from PBMCs. Through a sample-barcoded 5' primer and a J-beta primer mix, a second PCR was run for roughly 6 to 12 cycles. Via MiXCR, TCRdb re-called the 5' RACE reads, giving one row per CDR3 protein. The table shows around 1.5 million distinct CDR3 sequences, with roughly 32% occurring only once.

The TCR sequence derives from a woman in her twenties or thirties in good health. What was sequenced was blood. The gene calls are TRBV20-1 and TRBJ2-1; TRBD2 agrees at 11 bases. For the CDR3, the DNA is TGCAGTGCTAGGGATAGCGGGAGGGTAAACAATGAGCAGTTCTTC. As protein: CSARDSGRVNNEQFF.